The 9 T cell receptor beta chains reported below all come from one sample, sequenced in a study of blood T cell repertoires in COVID-19. Profiled with immunoSEQ multiplex PCR; TCRdb holds only in-frame clones, not every one. The table has a few hundred thousand clones, approximately 86% seen once. The sample comprised peripheral blood. The receptor source for this set is a man in his sixties with acute or convalescent COVID-19.

This clone has just a few counts. This sequence joins TRBV15 and TRBJ2-6; possible D gene TRBD1, 5 bases. V lost 0 bases and J lost 15, with 9 bases in between. CDR1 and CDR2 from the germline V gene are LNHNV and YYDKDF (reference sequence). CDR3 length: 12 amino acids. Here the CDR3 reads CATSRETAGLTF. The CDR3 coding sequence is TGTGCCACCAGCAGAGAGACAGCCGGCCTGACTTTC.

In this sample, this clone turned up once. The rearrangement joins TRBV4-2 to TRBJ1-3, with a weak D call TRBD1 (6 bases). Trimming pared 1 base from V and 2 bases from J, leaving 9 bases between. The CDR3 extends over 15 amino acids. Germline V gene lookup returns CDR1 LGHNA and CDR2 YNFKEQ. The CDR3 is CASSQGGGAGNTIYF. In DNA form, the CDR3 reads TGTGCCAGCAGCCAAGGAGGGGGGGCTGGAAACACCATATATTTT.

This clone came up a few times. The chain couples TRBV3-1 (or the pseudogene TRBV3-2) to TRBJ1-1; a possible D gene is TRBD1 (5 bases). This CDR3 is built from 15 residues. V gave up 1 base and J gave up 3 bases, with 12 bases separating them. In germline, CDR1 is LGHDT, CDR2 YNNKEL (reference sequence). CDR3 residues: CASSQGRGRYTEAFF. The CDR3, as DNA: TGTGCCAGCAGCCAAGGGCGGGGGAGGTACACTGAAGCTTTCTTT.

This chain uses TRBV7-2 with TRBJ2-1; D is possibly TRBD2 (7 bases). The CDR3 covers 13 residues. Per germline, CDR1 SGHTA and CDR2 FQGNSA. V lost 2 bases and J 9 bases, leaving 11 bases between the germline ends. This CDR3 is CASSLRGAGEQFF. The DNA of the CDR3 is TGTGCCAGCAGCTTACGGGGGGCCGGTGAGCAGTTCTTC.

V is TRBV7-2 and J is TRBJ2-2; 10 positions agree with TRBD2. This CDR3 contains 18 residues. V shed 6 bases, J shed 3 bases, and the junction held 13 bases outside the gene matches. The V gene's germline CDR1 is SGHTA and CDR2 FQGNSA. Here the CDR3 DNA reads TGTGCCAGCAGAAAAGGGCCTAGCGGGGGTTATTACACCGGGGAGCTGTTTTTT. Encoded protein: CASRKGPSGGYYTGELFF.

The chain has TRBV5-1 and TRBJ2-5; D might be TRBD2 (6 bases). The CDR3 runs to 14 residues. Trimming removed 0 bases at V and 2 bases at J, with 8 bases between. The V gene's germline CDR1 is SGHRS and CDR2 YFSETQ. The CDR3 DNA reads as TGCGCCAGCAGCTTGGGGGCGGGGCAAGAGACCCAGTACTTC. Residues: CASSLGAGQETQYF.

The gene calls are TRBV27 and TRBJ2-1, with 8 nucleotides matching TRBD2. Germline loops: CDR1 MNHEY, CDR2 SMNVEV (reference sequence). Trimming cost V 4 bases and J 5 bases; bases outside gene matches: 10. CDR3 length: 16 amino acids. DNA of the CDR3: TGTGCCAGCAGTTCTAGCCGGGGGGGGTTCAACAATGAGCAGTTCTTC. Translation gives CASSSSRGGFNNEQFF.

The V gene is TRBV18, the J gene TRBJ1-5, with TRBD1 as a possible D gene (6 bases). Per the germline V gene, CDR1 is KGHSH and CDR2 is LQKENI. Trimming removed 5 bases from V and 2 bases from J, with 13 bases in between. CDR3 length equals 15 residues. CDR3 residues: CASSSRGGGNQPQHF. In nucleotides, the CDR3 is TGTGCCAGCTCATCCCGGGGGGGCGGCAATCAGCCCCAGCATTTT.

The DNA for the CDR3 is TGTGCCAGCAGCTTAGGGCAATCGGGTTCACCCCTCCACTTT. Protein sequence: CASSLGQSGSPLHF. The chain carries TRBV7-2 and TRBJ1-6, with no clear D. Trimming removed 1 base at V and 9 bases at J, with 10 bases between. The CDR3 is made up of 14 amino acids. The germline gives CDR1 SGHTA, CDR2 FQGNSA.